Presented here are 30 T cell receptor beta chains from one specimen sequenced in a study of blood T cell repertoires in COVID-19. Generated by immunoSEQ multiplex PCR, the TCRdb table keeps only in-frame clones and is missing some. In the table there are about 360,000 clones, less than 90% of which are singletons. Sequenced material: peripheral blood. The receptors derive from a woman in her sixties with COVID-19, enrolled during active disease.

The CDR3 protein is CASSIVRGGTYEQYF. The CDR3 region has the DNA TGTGCCAGTAGTATCGTGAGGGGGGGGACCTACGAGCAGTACTTC. The rearrangement uses TRBV19 and TRBJ2-7; maybe TRBD2 (7 bases). V lost 3 bases, J lost 2 bases, and 14 bases lay in between. The CDR3 covers 15 residues. Germline V gives CDR1 LNHDA, CDR2 SQIVND (reference sequence).

The gene calls are TRBV6-5 and TRBJ1-6; 7 bases match TRBD1. The CDR3 totals 14 residues. Trimming at V came to 5 bases and at J to 10 bases, leaving 8 bases not matched to a gene. The germline V gene encodes CDR1 MNHEY and CDR2 SVGAGI. The CDR3: CASSPDRARSPLHF. The CDR3 nucleotides read TGTGCCAGCAGTCCAGACAGGGCTAGGTCACCCCTCCACTTT.

The table lists this clone with many counts. Here the CDR3 reads CASSLQAGTHEQYF. As DNA, the CDR3 is TGTGCCAGCAGTTTGCAAGCGGGGACCCACGAGCAGTACTTC. This chain connects TRBV27 to TRBJ2-7, with 7 bases matching TRBD2. This CDR3 region has 14 residues. Trimming at V came to 3 bases and at J to 5 bases, leaving 7 bases not matched to a gene. CDR1 is MNHEY, CDR2 SMNVEV, per germline (reference sequence).

The V call is TRBV7-2, the J call TRBJ2-1; TRBD2 aligns across 12 bases. The CDR3 is made up of 16 amino acids. Unmatched junction bases numbered 4, after V lost 4 bases and J lost 3 bases. Germline V gene data show CDR1 as SGHTA and CDR2 as FQGNSA. In nucleotides, the CDR3 is TGTGCCAGCAGCTACCTAGCGGGGGGGATCTACAATGAGCAGTTCTTC. This gives the protein CASSYLAGGIYNEQFF. The variable domain in full, completed from reference TRBV7-2 and TRBJ2-1, reads GAGVSQSPSNKVTEKGKDVELRCDPISGHTALYWYRQSLGQGLEFLIYFQGNSAPDKSGLPSDRFSAERTGGSVSTLTIQRTQQEDSAVYLCASSYLAGGIYNEQFFGPGTRLTVL.

CDR3 in amino acids: CASNAGDNEQFF. The CDR3 DNA sequence: TGCGCCAGCAATGCAGGGGACAATGAGCAGTTCTTC. The V and J genes are TRBV5-1 and TRBJ2-1, with D maybe TRBD1 (6 bases). CDR1 SGHRS and CDR2 YFSETQ come from the germline V gene. The ends were cut back, 6 bases at V and 5 bases at J, with 9 bases in the middle. The CDR3 consists of 12 residues.

This clone came up once. V usage is TRBV30 and J usage is TRBJ1-5; D not resolved. V lost 3 bases and J lost 4, with 16 bases in between. The CDR3 consists of 15 residues. The V gene's germline CDR1 is GTSNPN and CDR2 SVGIG (reference sequence). The CDR3 DNA sequence: TGTGCCTGGAGCCGAGGTGAGCTCTTAAATCAGCCCCAGCATTTT. This encodes CAWSRGELLNQPQHF.

The rearrangement links TRBV3-1 (or the pseudogene TRBV3-2) to TRBJ2-5; 7 bases are a match to TRBD2. J was trimmed by 5 bases and V by 2 bases; bases with no gene match: 8. The length of the CDR3 is 15 residues. Germline loops: CDR1 LGHDT, CDR2 YNNKEL (reference sequence). CDR3 protein: CASSQLTSQSETQYF. The DNA for the CDR3 is TGTGCCAGCAGCCAACTGACTAGCCAGTCGGAGACCCAGTACTTC.

The chain carries TRBV7-8 and TRBJ2-7, with TRBD1 identical over 9 bases. V lost 4 bases, J lost 4 bases, and 5 bases stayed unmatched. Germline V lookup: CDR1 SGHVS, CDR2 FQNEAQ. This CDR3 is 14 amino acids long. For the CDR3, the DNA is TGTGCCAGCAGCTCGACAGGGGGAGGGTACGAGCAGTACTTC. It yields the protein CASSSTGGGYEQYF.

In this sample, this clone turned up once. The chain's CDR3 is CASTAIGDYNSPLHF. CDR3 in DNA: TGTGCCAGCACCGCGATCGGGGATTATAATTCACCCCTCCACTTT. The gene calls are TRBV11-2 and TRBJ1-6; D remains ambiguous. This CDR3 comprises 15 residues. Looked up from germline, CDR1 is SGHAT and CDR2 is FQNNGV. V gave up 7 bases and J gave up 4 bases, with 14 bases separating them.

V is TRBV7-3 and J is TRBJ2-1, with 8 bases identical to TRBD1. Looked up from germline, CDR1 is SGHTA and CDR2 is FQGTGA. The CDR3 totals 14 residues. V shed 5 bases, J shed 5 bases, and the junction held 5 bases outside the gene matches. CDR3 region: CASSRRTGNNEQFF. The CDR3 DNA is TGTGCCAGCAGCCGACGGACAGGGAACAATGAGCAGTTCTTC.

This clone occurred once. This sequence joins TRBV27 and TRBJ1-2; D is possibly TRBD1 (5 bases). V dropped 6 bases and J dropped 8 bases, with 22 bases sitting between them. This CDR3 contains 15 residues. Germline assignment: CDR1 MNHEY and CDR2 SMNVEV (reference sequence). CDR3 DNA sequence: TGTGCCAGCAGCGCGTCCGGAGGGTTTCAGGGAGGCTACACCTTC. This gives the protein CASSASGGFQGGYTF.

The chain has TRBV4-1 and TRBJ2-7, with TRBD1 identical over 8 bases. There are 15 residues in the CDR3. Germline V gene data show CDR1 as MGHRA and CDR2 as YSYEKL. The trim removed 0 bases at V and 2 bases at J, leaving 3 bases unmatched. DNA for the CDR3: TGCGCCAGCAGCCAAGAGTGGACAGGGCCCTACGAGCAGTACTTC. Translating it yields CASSQEWTGPYEQYF.

This clone was detected only a few times. V and J are TRBV7-9 and TRBJ2-7; 8 bases match TRBD1. Germline trimming cut 7 bases from V and 6 bases from J; bases unmatched to any gene: 8. CDR3 size: 13 residues. The germline V gene has CDR1 SEHNR and CDR2 FQNEAQ (reference sequence). Here the CDR3 DNA reads TGTGCCAGCATCGTGGGACAGGCAGGCGAGCAGTACTTC. This encodes CASIVGQAGEQYF.

The chain carries TRBV4-3 and TRBJ2-1; the match to TRBD2 covers 7 bases. Germline CDR1 LGHNA, CDR2 YSLEER. There are 13 residues in the CDR3. J gave up 12 bases and V 7 bases, and 12 bases lay outside the gene matches. The CDR3 DNA reads as TGCGCCAGCAAGAGGAGCGGGGAGCCAGCGCAGTTCTTC. Its protein is CASKRSGEPAQFF.

The chain links TRBV29-1 to TRBJ2-2, with D tentatively TRBD2 (6 bases). The V gene lost 8 bases and the J gene lost 6 bases, with 13 bases spanning the gap. From germline, CDR1 is SQVTM and CDR2 ANQGSEA. The CDR3 totals 12 residues. The DNA of the CDR3 is TGCAGCTCCCGACTAGAATCCGGGGAGCTGTTTTTT. It specifies CSSRLESGELFF.

The CDR3 nucleotides read TGTGCCAGCAGCTTAGTCTTGAGGGGGTTGTCTGGAAACACCATATATTTT. Protein sequence: CASSLVLRGLSGNTIYF. This rearrangement joins TRBV7-2 to TRBJ1-3, with a possible D match to TRBD1 (6 bases). CDR3 length equals 17 residues. Germline CDR1 reads SGHTA; CDR2 reads FQGNSA. Deletions cut 1 base from V and 1 base from J, with 14 bases between.

The rearrangement links TRBV2 to TRBJ2-3; TRBD2 matches 9 bases. The CDR3 has 15 residues. Germline CDR1 and CDR2: SNHLY and FYNNEI. The V segment lost 8 bases and the J segment 5 bases; nucleotides outside the gene matches: 11. The CDR3 spells CASPGERGDQDTQYF. The CDR3 nucleotides read TGTGCCAGCCCAGGAGAGCGGGGGGATCAAGATACGCAGTATTTT.

V gene TRBV9 combines with J gene TRBJ1-4; 9 bases align to TRBD1. V shed 4 bases and J 8 bases; nucleotides not matched to a gene: 9. CDR1 and CDR2 (germline): SGDLS, YYNGEE. This CDR3 spans 15 amino acids. CDR3 sequence reads: CASSPTGTGLEKLFF. The CDR3 DNA is TGTGCCAGCAGCCCAACCGGGACAGGGCTAGAAAAACTGTTTTTT.

In regard to this clone: Other DNA sequences from this sample encode an identical CDR3 as well. The V gene is TRBV19, the J gene TRBJ1-1; perhaps TRBD1 as D (5 bases). Germline V CDR1 and CDR2: LNHDA, SQIVND (reference sequence). The ends were cut back, 5 bases at V and 1 base at J, with 11 bases in the middle. This CDR3 is built from 14 residues. DNA of the CDR3: TGTGCCAGTAGTTATGGGCAGGGGAACACTGAAGCTTTCTTT. It encodes CASSYGQGNTEAFF.

The chain carries TRBV4-3 and TRBJ2-6, with 7 bases identical to TRBD1. CDR1 LGHNA and CDR2 YSLEER come from the germline V gene. The trim removed 9 bases at V and 2 bases at J, leaving 7 bases unmatched. The CDR3 length is 15 residues. CDR3 bases: TGCGCCAGTAGCAACAGGGGCCCTGGGGCCAACGTCCTGACTTTC. Translating it yields CASSNRGPGANVLTF.

The J gene is TRBJ2-7, the V gene TRBV7-9, with 9 positions matching TRBD2. J gave up 1 base and V 5 bases, and 6 bases lay outside the gene matches. The germline gives CDR1 SEHNR, CDR2 FQNEAQ (reference sequence). There are 15 residues in the CDR3. The DNA for the CDR3 is TGTGCCAGCAGCCCTAGCGGGGATGGTTCCTACGAGCAGTACTTC. It encodes CASSPSGDGSYEQYF.

This chain joins TRBV2 and TRBJ1-5, with 10 bases matching TRBD1. Unmatched junction bases numbered 15, after V lost 4 bases and J lost 3 bases. This CDR3 has 19 amino acids. The V gene's germline CDR1 is SNHLY and CDR2 FYNNEI. This chain's CDR3 is CASSGLGQGSRKVNQPQHF. In DNA, the CDR3 is TGTGCCAGCAGTGGGTTGGGACAGGGGTCACGAAAGGTCAATCAGCCCCAGCATTTT. The variable domain in full, completed from reference TRBV2 and TRBJ1-5, reads EPEVTQTPSHQVTQMGQEVILRCVPISNHLYFYWYRQILGQKVEFLVSFYNNEISEKSEIFDDQFSVERPDGSNFTLKIRSTKLEDSAMYFCASSGLGQGSRKVNQPQHFGDGTRLSIL.

The chain combines TRBV4-1 with TRBJ2-7; TRBD1 matches 7 bases. The ends lost 4 bases at V and 2 bases at J; junction bases unmatched: 8. CDR1 is MGHRA and CDR2 is YSYEKL in the germline V gene. The CDR3 runs 15 residues. The chain's CDR3 is CASSPTRGTAYEQYF. The CDR3 bases are TGCGCCAGCAGCCCTACGCGTGGGACAGCCTACGAGCAGTACTTC.

The V gene is TRBV9, the J gene TRBJ2-7, with 7 bases identical to TRBD1. The J segment lost 2 bases and the V segment lost 3 bases, leaving 5 bases of the junction unmatched. This CDR3 comprises 14 residues. The germline gives CDR1 SGDLS, CDR2 YYNGEE. CDR3 residues: CASSGRTGAYEQYF. DNA of the CDR3: TGTGCCAGCAGCGGACGGACAGGAGCCTACGAGCAGTACTTC.

This rearrangement joins TRBV19 to TRBJ2-3; TRBD2 aligns across 10 bases. CDR1 and CDR2 (germline): LNHDA, SQIVND (reference sequence). J lost 0 bases, V lost 6 bases, and 6 bases had no gene match. The CDR3 consists of 16 residues. The CDR3 here is CASSHNSGGSTDTQYF. The DNA for the CDR3 is TGTGCCAGTAGCCACAATAGCGGGGGGAGCACAGATACGCAGTATTTT. Full variable domain (missing parts from reference TRBV19 and TRBJ2-3): DGGITQSPKYLFRKEGQNVTLSCEQNLNHDAMYWYRQDPGQGLRLIYYSQIVNDFQKGDIAEGYSVSREKKESFPLTVTSAQKNPTAFYLCASSHNSGGSTDTQYFGPGTRLTVL.

V gene TRBV13 combines with J gene TRBJ1-5; D is uncertain. CDR3 size: 14 residues. In germline, CDR1 is PRHDT, CDR2 FYEKMQ (reference sequence). With 2 bases removed from V and 5 bases from J, the gap between germline ends came to 10 bases. CDR3 sequence: CASSLTPGHQPQHF. The CDR3 nucleotides are TGTGCCAGCAGCTTAACTCCGGGTCATCAGCCCCAGCATTTT.

The sample holds one count of this clone. The V and J genes are TRBV5-6 and TRBJ2-7; D might be TRBD2 (6 bases). Germline CDR1 is SGHDT and CDR2 is YYEEEE. This CDR3 contains 12 residues. The V end lost 0 bases, the J end lost 7 bases, and 8 bases lay between the germline ends. The CDR3, as DNA: TGTGCCAGCAGCTTGGCCGCGGGGGAGCAGTACTTC. Translation: CASSLAAGEQYF.

This clone was observed a handful of times. This chain joins TRBV18 and TRBJ1-6, with D possibly being TRBD1 (6 bases). Trimming removed 2 bases at V and 0 bases at J, with 14 bases between. Germline V lookup: CDR1 KGHSH, CDR2 LQKENI. The CDR3 is made up of 18 amino acids. CDR3 bases: TGTGCCAGCTCACCAGGGGACACGCTAAGCTCCTATAATTCACCCCTCCACTTT. Its translation: CASSPGDTLSSYNSPLHF.

The J gene is TRBJ2-3, the V gene TRBV4-2, with 7 bases that match TRBD2. V lost 1 base and J lost 13; bases outside the gene matches: 14. Germline V CDR1 and CDR2: LGHNA, YNFKEQ. CDR3 length: 15 amino acids. DNA of the CDR3: TGTGCCAGCAGCCAAGGAAGGTCGGAAGCGGGGAGGGAGTATTTT. It yields the protein CASSQGRSEAGREYF.

This clone turned up a few times. V gene TRBV7-9 combines with J gene TRBJ2-7, with a possible D match to TRBD1 (6 bases). Germline CDR1 SEHNR, CDR2 FQNEAQ (reference sequence). V lost 5 bases to trimming and J lost 2 bases, with 16 bases between them. This CDR3 has 15 amino acids. The CDR3 DNA is TGTGCCAGCAGCCCCATAAGGGGGAGCGCCTACGAGCAGTACTTC. Amino acids: CASSPIRGSAYEQYF. Filled out from reference TRBV7-9 and TRBJ2-7, the complete variable domain reads DTGVSQNPRHKITKRGQNVTFRCDPISEHNRLYWYRQTLGQGPEFLTYFQNEAQLEKSRLLSDRFSAERPKGSFSTLEIQRTEQGDSAMYLCASSPIRGSAYEQYFGPGTRLTVT.